This entry concerns a single T cell receptor beta chain. Naive CD8 cells lacked CD45RO and underwent positive selection for CCR7, leaving out terminally differentiated effector memory CD45RA+ cells. This entry belongs to a study of shared clonotypes between healthy human individuals. For the study at large: In total, the donors were two women and a few men aged 18 to 49.

This CDR3 spans 16 amino acids. CDR1 is SEHNR and CDR2 is FQNEAQ in the germline V gene (reference sequence). V lost 7 bases and J lost 1, with 16 bases in between. Profiling relied on immunoSEQ multiplex PCR, and the TCRdb table lists in-frame clones only, not all of them. Of about 750,000 clones listed, around 92% were seen once; the top ten hold less than 25%. This TCR derives from a man younger than 45 in good health. Sequenced input: naive CD8+ T cells sorted from blood. The chain couples TRBV7-9 to TRBJ2-2, with no clear D. The CDR3 DNA reads TGTGCCAGCATGGACCCTCACCTGGGGAACACCGGGGAGCTGTTTTTT. Protein: CASMDPHLGNTGELFF.